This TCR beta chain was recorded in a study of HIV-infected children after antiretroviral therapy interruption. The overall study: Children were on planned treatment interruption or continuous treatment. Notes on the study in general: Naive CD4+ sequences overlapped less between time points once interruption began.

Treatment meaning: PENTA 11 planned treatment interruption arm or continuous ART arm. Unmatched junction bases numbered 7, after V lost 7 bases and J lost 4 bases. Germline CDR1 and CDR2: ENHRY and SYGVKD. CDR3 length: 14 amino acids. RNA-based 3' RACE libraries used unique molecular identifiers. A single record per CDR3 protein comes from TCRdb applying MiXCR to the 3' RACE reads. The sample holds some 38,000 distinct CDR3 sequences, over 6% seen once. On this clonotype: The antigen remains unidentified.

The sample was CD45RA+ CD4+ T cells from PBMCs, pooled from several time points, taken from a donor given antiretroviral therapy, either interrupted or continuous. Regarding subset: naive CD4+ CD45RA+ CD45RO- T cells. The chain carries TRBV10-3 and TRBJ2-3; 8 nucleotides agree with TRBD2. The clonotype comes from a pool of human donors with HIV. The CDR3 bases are TGTGCCATCAATTCCGGGACTAGTGCAGATACGCAGTATTTT. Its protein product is CAINSGTSADTQYF.